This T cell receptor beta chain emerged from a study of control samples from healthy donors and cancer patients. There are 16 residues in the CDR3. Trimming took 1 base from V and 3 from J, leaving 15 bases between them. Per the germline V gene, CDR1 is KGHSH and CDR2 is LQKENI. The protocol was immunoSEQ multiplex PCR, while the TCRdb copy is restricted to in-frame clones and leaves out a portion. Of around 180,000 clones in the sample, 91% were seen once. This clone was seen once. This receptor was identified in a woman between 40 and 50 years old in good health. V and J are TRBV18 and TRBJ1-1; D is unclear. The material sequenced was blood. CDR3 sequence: CASSPQGAGLDTEAFF. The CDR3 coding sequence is TGTGCCAGCTCACCACAAGGCGCCGGGTTGGACACTGAAGCTTTCTTT. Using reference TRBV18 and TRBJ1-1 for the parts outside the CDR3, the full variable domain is NAGVMQNPRHLVRRRGQEARLRCSPMKGHSHVYWYRQLPEEGLKFMVYLQKENIIDESGMPKERFSAEFPKEGPSILRIQQVVRGDSAAYFCASSPQGAGLDTEAFFGQGTRLTVV.